Each of the 18 T cell receptor beta chains below was sequenced from the same sample in a study of regulatory T cells in long-lasting Graves disease. Sample time point: persistent/refractory GD, antithyroid drugs over 5 years with positive TRAb. From RNA extracted from PBMCs, the TCR library was made. Investigators prepared the TCR beta libraries by applying iRepertoire HTBI primers and Arm-PCR of CDR3 regions. TCRdb used MiXCR to reprocess the multiplex PCR reads, holding one entry per CDR3 protein. Among 450,000 or so distinct CDR3 sequences listed, approximately 23% were seen once. The source was peripheral blood mononuclear cells (PBMCs), collected when the disease was refractory, from a patient treated with antithyroid drugs. These receptors were collected from a female donor with Graves disease.

The sample holds many counts of this clonotype. The rearrangement joins TRBV20-1 to TRBJ1-1, with 10 bases that match TRBD1. Germline lookup yields CDR1 DFQATT and CDR2 SNEGSKA (reference sequence). The trim removed 3 bases at V and 7 bases at J, leaving 5 bases unmatched. The CDR3 consists of 13 residues. The DNA for the CDR3 is TGCAGTGCTAGGGGACAGGGGCAAGATGAAGCTTTCTTT. Protein product: CSARGQGQDEAFF.

There are many counts of this clonotype. The V gene is TRBV28, the J gene TRBJ1-5, with D tentatively TRBD1 (5 bases). The ends were cut back, 6 bases at V and 4 bases at J, with 16 bases in the middle. Germline CDR1 and CDR2: MDHEN and SYDVKM. CDR3 length: 15 residues. The chain's CDR3 is CASSPPGTGNQPQHF. CDR3 in DNA: TGTGCCAGCAGCCCGCCCGGGACGGGGAATCAGCCCCAGCATTTT.

This clonotype was seen at least ten times. As DNA, the CDR3 is TGTGCCAGCAGTTTGGGACAGGGCACAGATAATTCACCCCTCCACTTT. Translated, it gives CASSLGQGTDNSPLHF. This rearrangement joins TRBV12-3 or TRBV12-4 to TRBJ1-6; 9 nucleotides match TRBD1. CDR3 size: 16 residues. Germline trimming cut 3 bases from V and 5 bases from J; bases unmatched to any gene: 5.

As concerns this clonotype: An end of the junction does not agree with germline; a read error may underlie this. V usage is TRBV30 and J usage is TRBJ2-1; 10 bases match TRBD1. The CDR3 spans 16 residues. From germline, CDR1 is GTSNPN and CDR2 SVGIG (reference sequence). CDR3 amino acids: CAWSSPTGGRYNGQFF. The CDR3 DNA sequence: TGTGCCTGGAGTTCCCCGACAGGGGGCAGATACAATGGGCAGTTCTTC.

In its sample, this clonotype was seen many times. V usage is TRBV2 and J usage is TRBJ1-5; TRBD1 might be the D (6 bases). Deletions cut 9 bases from V and 0 bases from J, with 15 bases between. The V gene's germline CDR1 is SNHLY and CDR2 FYNNEI. This CDR3 is built from 15 residues. This chain's CDR3 is CASGRGGPSNQPQHF. CDR3 nucleotides: TGTGCCAGTGGGCGGGGGGGCCCTAGCAATCAGCCCCAGCATTTT.

In this sample, this clonotype turned up many times. The chain is built from TRBV2 and TRBJ1-2, with D possibly matching TRBD1 (5 bases). Looked up from germline, CDR1 is SNHLY and CDR2 is FYNNEI. CDR3 length: 15 residues. V lost 3 bases to trimming and J lost 0 bases, with 11 bases between them. CDR3 region: CASSDEQVSNYGYTF. As DNA, the CDR3 is TGTGCCAGCAGTGACGAACAGGTTTCTAACTATGGCTACACCTTC.

This clonotype was recorded at least ten times. The chain is built from TRBV6-1 and TRBJ2-5; tentatively, D is TRBD1 or TRBD2 (5 bases each). Germline values: CDR1 MNHNS, CDR2 SASEGT. V lost 6 bases and J lost 5, with 16 bases in between. The CDR3 loop spans 14 amino acids. In DNA, the CDR3 is TGTGCCAGCAGAAGGGACCTAAACGGGGAGACCCAGTACTTC. Translation: CASRRDLNGETQYF.

This clonotype turned up a few times. V and J are TRBV27 and TRBJ2-1; TRBD1 or TRBD2 may be the D gene (6 bases each). Trimming stripped 5 bases from V and 0 bases from J, with 26 bases between. The length of the CDR3 is 20 residues. Germline V gene data show CDR1 as MNHEY and CDR2 as SMNVEV (reference sequence). CDR3: CASSPSLRRGLLFSYNEQFF. In DNA form, the CDR3 reads TGTGCCAGCAGTCCTAGCCTGAGACGGGGGCTCCTCTTCTCCTACAATGAGCAGTTCTTC.

The J gene is TRBJ2-2, the V gene TRBV6-1; the D is unclear. Per the germline V gene, CDR1 is MNHNS and CDR2 is SASEGT. V dropped 10 bases and J dropped 6 bases, with 9 bases sitting between them. CDR3 size: 11 residues. In nucleotides, the CDR3 is TGTGCCACGCTTCGAGCCGGGGAGCTGTTTTTT. Protein sequence: CATLRAGELFF.

This clonotype has a count of ten or more. At one boundary the junction diverges from the germline segment, which might be a read error. This sequence joins TRBV20-1 and TRBJ2-4; D is unclear. The germline gives CDR1 DFQATT, CDR2 SNEGSKA (reference sequence). There are 11 residues in the CDR3. CDR3 residues: CSARAQNIQYF. The CDR3 DNA is TGCAGTGCTAGAGCCCAAAACATTCAGTACTTC.

This clonotype came up once. The V and J genes are TRBV28 and TRBJ2-3; no clear D gene. V lost 7 bases to trimming and J lost 2 bases, with 13 bases between them. Germline V gene data show CDR1 as MDHEN and CDR2 as SYDVKM. The CDR3 is 14 amino acids. CDR3 amino acids: CASISDGSTDTQYF. DNA of the CDR3: TGTGCCAGCATATCGGACGGGTCCACAGATACGCAGTATTTT.

This clonotype was seen ten or more times. The CDR3 nucleotides read TGCGCCAGCAAAGAACAAAGGGCGACTGAAGCTTTCTTT. Translation gives CASKEQRATEAFF. The chain uses TRBV5-1 and TRBJ1-1; D is unresolved. CDR3 length: 13 amino acids. Per germline, CDR1 SGHRS and CDR2 YFSETQ. The V end lost 6 bases, the J end lost 5 bases, and 14 bases lay between the germline ends.

Ten or more counts support this clonotype. The gene calls are TRBV20-1 and TRBJ1-2; TRBD1 aligns across 7 bases. The germline CDR1 and CDR2 sequences are DFQATT and SNEGSKA (reference sequence). After removal of 3 bases from V and 5 bases from J, the junction contained 12 bases not matched to a gene. The CDR3 runs to 15 residues. CDR3 amino acids: CSASPLTGAPYGYTF. The CDR3, as DNA: TGCAGTGCTAGTCCCCTAACAGGGGCGCCATATGGCTACACCTTC.

The chain has TRBV6-1 and TRBJ1-1; a possible D gene is TRBD1 (6 bases). In germline, CDR1 is MNHNS, CDR2 SASEGT. This CDR3 spans 13 amino acids. Trimming stripped 7 bases from V and 4 bases from J, with 13 bases between. In DNA, the CDR3 is TGTGCCAGCACCTGGGGGCGTTTCACTGAAGCTTTCTTT. Translation gives CASTWGRFTEAFF.

This clonotype is a singleton in its sample. The V gene is TRBV24-1, the J gene TRBJ2-4; D gene ambiguous. Germline V gene data show CDR1 as KGHDR and CDR2 as SFDVKD. The CDR3 runs 12 residues. Between the trimmed V and J ends, which lost 9 bases and 1 base, there was a span of 6 bases. The CDR3, as DNA: TGTGCCACCTGGCCTGCCAAAAACATTCAGTACTTC. This translates into CATWPAKNIQYF.

The rearrangement links TRBV29-1 to TRBJ1-1; a weak D match, TRBD1 (5 bases). The ends were cut back, 7 bases at V and 0 bases at J, with 12 bases in the middle. The CDR3 is made up of 13 amino acids. From germline, CDR1 is SQVTM and CDR2 ANQGSEA. CDR3 in amino acids: CSGLLGLNTEAFF. In DNA, the CDR3 is TGCAGCGGACTTCTGGGGCTGAACACTGAAGCTTTCTTT.

This clonotype was counted ten times or more. This chain uses TRBV15 with TRBJ2-2, with 8 positions matching TRBD2. Germline V CDR1 and CDR2: LNHNV, YYDKDF (reference sequence). The CDR3 contains 14 residues. V gave up 5 bases and J gave up 5 bases; unmatched junction bases: 4. The DNA of the CDR3 is TGTGCCACCAGCCCGGGGGGGGAGACCGGGGAGCTGTTTTTT. Translation: CATSPGGETGELFF.

This clonotype has at least ten counts. The chain has TRBV10-3 and TRBJ1-4, with D possibly TRBD1 on 5 matching bases. Looked up from germline, CDR1 is ENHRY and CDR2 is SYGVKD. The CDR3 is 13 amino acids. Trimming pared 3 bases from V and 8 bases from J, leaving 10 bases between. The CDR3 nucleotides are TGTGCCATCAGTGAACAGGAAGGAGAAAAACTGTTTTTT. This gives the protein CAISEQEGEKLFF.